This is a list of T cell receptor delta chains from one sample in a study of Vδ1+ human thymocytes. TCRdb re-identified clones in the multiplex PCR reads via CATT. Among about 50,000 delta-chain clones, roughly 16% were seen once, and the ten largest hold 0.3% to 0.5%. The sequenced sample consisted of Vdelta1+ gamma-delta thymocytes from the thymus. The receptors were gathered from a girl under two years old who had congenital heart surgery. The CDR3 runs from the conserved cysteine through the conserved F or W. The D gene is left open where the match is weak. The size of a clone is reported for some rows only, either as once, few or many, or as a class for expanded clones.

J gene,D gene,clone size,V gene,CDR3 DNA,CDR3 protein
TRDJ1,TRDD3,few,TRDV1,TGTGCTCTTGGGGAAAGGGGGGCTTACTACGGGGGATACTCGTACACCGATAAACTCATCTTT,CALGERGAYYGGYSYTDKLIF
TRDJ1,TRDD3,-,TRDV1,TGTGCTCTTGGGGAACATCCCCCCAGCTTACTGGGGGAAGGGTGCACCGATAAACTCATCTTT,CALGEHPPSLLGEGCTDKLIF
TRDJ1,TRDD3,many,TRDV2,TGTGCCTGCTTCTACTGGGGGTTCTCCTACGACACCGATAAACTCATCTTT,CACFYWGFSYDTDKLIF
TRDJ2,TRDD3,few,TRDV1,TGTGCCCTTGGGGGGACTTCCTCCAGTACTGGGGGGACCATTTTGACAGCACAACTCTTCTTT,CALGGTSSSTGGTILTAQLFF
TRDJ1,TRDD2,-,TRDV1,TGTGCTCTTGGGTCTTACCTTCCTACAAAGGCTGGGTACAATTACACCGATAAACTCATCTTT,CALGSYLPTKAGYNYTDKLIF
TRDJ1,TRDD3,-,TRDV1,TGTGCTCTTGGGGAAACCTCCTCGCCCTGGGGGATCGATAAACTCATCTTT,CALGETSSPWGIDKLIF
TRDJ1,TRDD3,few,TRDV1,TGTGCTCTTGGGGAACTAACAAATACAGTAAGGGATACAGGGCGGGATGCCGATAAACTCATCTTT,CALGELTNTVRDTGRDADKLIF
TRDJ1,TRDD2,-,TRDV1,TGTGCTCTTGGGGAAGGACCCTTCCTGGGCACCGATAAACTCATCTTT,CALGEGPFLGTDKLIF
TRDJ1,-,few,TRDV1,TGTGCTCTTGGGGAAGACCCCCACACCAACACCGATAAACTCATCTTT,CALGEDPHTNTDKLIF
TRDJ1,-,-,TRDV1,TGTGCTCTTGGGGAGCTTCTCCCCGGGAAAGGGGCCAGCTGGGGCCCCGATAAACTCATCTTT,CALGELLPGKGASWGPDKLIF
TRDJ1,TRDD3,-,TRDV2,TGTGCCTGTGACAGGGGGGATAACACCGATAAACTCATCTTT,CACDRGDNTDKLIF
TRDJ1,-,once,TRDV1,TGTGCTCTTGGGGAACCCTCCACCTTCCGAGGTGGGGCCAAACTCATCGATAAACTCATCTTT,CALGEPSTFRGGAKLIDKLIF
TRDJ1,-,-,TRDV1,TGTGCTCTTGGGGACCTGATCCCCTTTCCTACCTACAGTTGGGGGGTTCAGTACACCGATAAACTCATCTTT,CALGDLIPFPTYSWGVQYTDKLIF
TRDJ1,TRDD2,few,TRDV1,TGTGCTCTTGGGGAACCCTTAGCCTTCCTACGCGACGAAAGGCTGGGGGGGTACACCGATAAACTCATCTTT,CALGEPLAFLRDERLGGYTDKLIF
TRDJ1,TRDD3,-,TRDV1,TGTGCTCTTGGTGGTGGGGGATACAAAAACGGCACCGATAAACTCATCTTT,CALGGGGYKNGTDKLIF
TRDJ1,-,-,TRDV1,TGTGCTCTTGGGGGCTCCAGGGGATGGATGTACACCGATAAACTCATCTTT,CALGGSRGWMYTDKLIF
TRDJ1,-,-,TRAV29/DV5,-,CSVLLCSKCPWESDWGIRVSVFPDKLIF
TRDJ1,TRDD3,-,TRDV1,TGTGCTCTTGGGGAACTAGGCCAGTCTGGGGGTTCCACCGATAAACTCATCTTT,CALGELGQSGGSTDKLIF
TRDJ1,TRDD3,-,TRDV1,TGTGCTCTTGGGGAACAGCAGTTACTGGGGGATATAGGTACCGATAAACTCATCTTT,CALGEQQLLGDIGTDKLIF
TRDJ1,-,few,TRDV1,TGTGCTCTTGGGGAACTCGGTCCATTACAGAGATCCCCCCTCAGTCTCACCGATAAACTCATCTTT,CALGELGPLQRSPLSLTDKLIF
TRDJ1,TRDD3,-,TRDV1,TGTGCTCTTGGGCCCCGCTGGGGGCCTATGTACACCGATAAACTCATCTTT,CALGPRWGPMYTDKLIF
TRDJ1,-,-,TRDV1,TGTGCTCTTGGGGAACGATCCTATAGAAGCTCCAACGGTGGGTACACCGATAAACTCATCTTT,CALGERSYRSSNGGYTDKLIF
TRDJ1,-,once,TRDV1,TGTGCTCTTGGGATCACCCTCCGGAGTCTACCCATATCTGCGGATAAACTCATCTTT,CALGITLRSLPISADKLIF
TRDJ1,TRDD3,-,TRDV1,TGTGCTCTTGGGAAACACGGCTGGGGGACTTACACCGATAAACTCATCTTT,CALGKHGWGTYTDKLIF
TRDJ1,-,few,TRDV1,TGTGCTCTTGGGGAACTTGTGTGGATACTCGGGATCGGTGGGCCTAAACTCATCTTT,CALGELVWILGIGGPKLIF
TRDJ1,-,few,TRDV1,TGTGCTCTTGGGGCCACGAAGCGGGGGACGTACACCGATAAACTCATCTTT,CALGATKRGTYTDKLIF
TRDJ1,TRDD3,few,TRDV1,TGTGCTCTTGGGGAACTAGTCTCGCGGGGTTCTGGGGGATACGAAGGCCCCCGGACGATTAAACTCATCTTT,CALGELVSRGSGGYEGPRTIKLIF
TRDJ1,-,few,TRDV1,TGTGCTCTTGGGGAACTCCCTGCGGGGCACGCCCACTGGTTTAGTAAGACCGATAAACTCATCTTT,CALGELPAGHAHWFSKTDKLIF
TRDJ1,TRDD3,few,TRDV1,TGTGCTCTTGGGCCCCTTCCCACCGGACTGGGGGATCCCAGATACACCGATAAACTCATCTTT,CALGPLPTGLGDPRYTDKLIF
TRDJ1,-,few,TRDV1,TGTGCTCTTGGGGAACTCCGGCTTACGTTTGGGGATTCTGTCCAACTCATCTTT,CALGELRLTFGDSVQLIF
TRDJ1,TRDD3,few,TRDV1,TGTGCTCTTGTCGGGAGTTCCATCTTTGGGGGATACGCGTCCGATAAACTCATCTTT,CALVGSSIFGGYASDKLIF
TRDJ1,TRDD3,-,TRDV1,TGTGCTCTTGGGGAACTAGGCCGGGAACTGGGGGATACGATGGGGGGTTGGTACACCGATAAACTCATCTTT,CALGELGRELGDTMGGWYTDKLIF
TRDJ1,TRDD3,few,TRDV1,TGTGCTCTTGGGGAAAAAAGCCTCTCTCCTGTACTGGGGGATTACACCGATAAACTCATCTTT,CALGEKSLSPVLGDYTDKLIF